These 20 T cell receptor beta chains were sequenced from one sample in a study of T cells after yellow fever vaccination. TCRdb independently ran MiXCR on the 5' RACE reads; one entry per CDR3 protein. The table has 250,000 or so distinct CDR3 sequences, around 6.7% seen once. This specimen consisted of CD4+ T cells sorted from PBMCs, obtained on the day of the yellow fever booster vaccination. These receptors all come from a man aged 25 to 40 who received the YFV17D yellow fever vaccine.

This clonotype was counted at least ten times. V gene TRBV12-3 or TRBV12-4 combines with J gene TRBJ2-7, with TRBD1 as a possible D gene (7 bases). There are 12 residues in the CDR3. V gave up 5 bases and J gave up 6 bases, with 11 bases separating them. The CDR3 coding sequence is TGTGCCAGCAGTCCCCAGGGGGGCGAGCAGTACTTC. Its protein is CASSPQGGEQYF.

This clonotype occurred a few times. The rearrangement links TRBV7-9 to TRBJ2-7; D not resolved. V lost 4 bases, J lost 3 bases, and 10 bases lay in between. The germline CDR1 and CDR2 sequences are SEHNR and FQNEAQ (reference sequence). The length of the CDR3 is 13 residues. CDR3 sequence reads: CASSSYVDYEQYF. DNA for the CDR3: TGTGCCAGCAGCTCCTACGTTGACTACGAGCAGTACTTC.

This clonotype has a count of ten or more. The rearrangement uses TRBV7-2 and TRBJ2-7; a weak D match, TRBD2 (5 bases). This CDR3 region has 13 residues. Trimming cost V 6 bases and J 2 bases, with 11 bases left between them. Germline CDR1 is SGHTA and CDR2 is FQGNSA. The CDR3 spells CASRRTPTYEQYF. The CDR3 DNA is TGTGCCAGCAGACGGACTCCTACCTACGAGCAGTACTTC.

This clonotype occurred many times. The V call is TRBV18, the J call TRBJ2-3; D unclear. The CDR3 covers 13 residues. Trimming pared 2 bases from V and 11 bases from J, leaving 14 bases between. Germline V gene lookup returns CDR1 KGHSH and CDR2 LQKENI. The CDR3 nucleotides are TGTGCCAGCTCACCAAGTCGGGCGGAACAGCAGTATTTT. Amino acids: CASSPSRAEQQYF.

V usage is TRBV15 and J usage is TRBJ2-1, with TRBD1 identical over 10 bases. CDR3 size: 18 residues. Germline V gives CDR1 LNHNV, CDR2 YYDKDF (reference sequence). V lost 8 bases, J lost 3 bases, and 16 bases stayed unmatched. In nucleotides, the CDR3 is TGTGCCACCGACAGGGGGCGCAGGGGTAAAAGCAGCTACAATGAGCAGTTCTTC. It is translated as CATDRGRRGKSSYNEQFF.

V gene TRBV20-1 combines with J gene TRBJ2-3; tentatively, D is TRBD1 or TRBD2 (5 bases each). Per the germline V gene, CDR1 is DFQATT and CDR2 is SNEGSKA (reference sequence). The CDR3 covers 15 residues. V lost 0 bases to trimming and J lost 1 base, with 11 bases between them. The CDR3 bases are TGCAGTGCTAGAGATTTGAGGGGAGGCACAGATACGCAGTATTTT. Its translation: CSARDLRGGTDTQYF.

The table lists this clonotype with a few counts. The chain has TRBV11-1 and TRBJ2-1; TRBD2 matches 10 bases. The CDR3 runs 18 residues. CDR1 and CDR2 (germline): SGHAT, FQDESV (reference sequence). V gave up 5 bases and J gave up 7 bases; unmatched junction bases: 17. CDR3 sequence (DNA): TGTGCCAGCAGCCGAGGAGGGGGCAGACTAGCGGGCCCTAATGAGCAGTTCTTC. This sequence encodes CASSRGGGRLAGPNEQFF.

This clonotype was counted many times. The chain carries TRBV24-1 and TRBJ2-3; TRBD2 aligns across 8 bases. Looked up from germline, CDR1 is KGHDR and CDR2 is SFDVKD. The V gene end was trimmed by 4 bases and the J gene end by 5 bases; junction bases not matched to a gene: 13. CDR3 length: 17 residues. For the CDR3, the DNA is TGTGCCACCAGTGACTCATCTAAGCGGGAGAGAGAAGATACGCAGTATTTT. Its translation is CATSDSSKREREDTQYF.

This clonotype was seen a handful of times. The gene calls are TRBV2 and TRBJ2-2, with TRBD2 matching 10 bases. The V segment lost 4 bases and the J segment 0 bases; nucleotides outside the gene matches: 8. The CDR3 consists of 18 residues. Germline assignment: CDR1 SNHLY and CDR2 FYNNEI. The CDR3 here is CASSGGLAGASNTGELFF. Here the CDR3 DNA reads TGTGCCAGCAGTGGTGGGCTAGCGGGAGCTTCGAACACCGGGGAGCTGTTTTTT.

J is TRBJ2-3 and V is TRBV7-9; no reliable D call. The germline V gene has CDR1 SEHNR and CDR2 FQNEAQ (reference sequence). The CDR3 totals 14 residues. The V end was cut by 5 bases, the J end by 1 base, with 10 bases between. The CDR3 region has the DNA TGTGCCAGCAGCCCCCAACCGGGCACAGATACGCAGTATTTT. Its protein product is CASSPQPGTDTQYF.

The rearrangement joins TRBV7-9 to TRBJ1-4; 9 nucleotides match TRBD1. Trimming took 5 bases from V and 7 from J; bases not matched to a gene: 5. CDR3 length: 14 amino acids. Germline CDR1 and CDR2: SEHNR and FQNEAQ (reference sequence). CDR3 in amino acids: CASSLTGGIEKLFF. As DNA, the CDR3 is TGTGCCAGCAGCCTAACAGGGGGCATTGAAAAACTGTTTTTT.

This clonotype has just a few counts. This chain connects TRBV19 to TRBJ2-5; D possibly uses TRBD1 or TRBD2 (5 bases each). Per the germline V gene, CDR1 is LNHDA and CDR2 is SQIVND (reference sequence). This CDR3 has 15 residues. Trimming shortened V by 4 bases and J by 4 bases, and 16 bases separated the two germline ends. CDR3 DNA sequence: TGTGCCAGTAGTACCCCGGGGCCTAGGGGAGAGACCCAGTACTTC. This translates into CASSTPGPRGETQYF.

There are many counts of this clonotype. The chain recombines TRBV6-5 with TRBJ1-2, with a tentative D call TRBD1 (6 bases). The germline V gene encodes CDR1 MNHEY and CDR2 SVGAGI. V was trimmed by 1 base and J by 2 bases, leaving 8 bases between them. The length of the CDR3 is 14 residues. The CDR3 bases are TGTGCCAGCAGTTACTTCGGACAGAACTATGGCTACACCTTC. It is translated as CASSYFGQNYGYTF.

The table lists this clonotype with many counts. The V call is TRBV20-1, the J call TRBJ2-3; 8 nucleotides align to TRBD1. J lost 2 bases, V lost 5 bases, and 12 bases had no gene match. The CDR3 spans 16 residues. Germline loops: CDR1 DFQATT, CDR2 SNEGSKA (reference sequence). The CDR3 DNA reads TGCAGTGCTGAACCGGGACAGGCAACCACCACAGATACGCAGTATTTT. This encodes CSAEPGQATTTDTQYF.

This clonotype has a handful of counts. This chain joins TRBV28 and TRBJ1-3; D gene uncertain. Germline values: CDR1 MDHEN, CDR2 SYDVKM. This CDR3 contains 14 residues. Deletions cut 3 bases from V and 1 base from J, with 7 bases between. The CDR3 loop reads CASSFKTSGNTIYF. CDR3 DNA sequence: TGTGCCAGCAGTTTTAAGACGTCTGGAAACACCATATATTTT.

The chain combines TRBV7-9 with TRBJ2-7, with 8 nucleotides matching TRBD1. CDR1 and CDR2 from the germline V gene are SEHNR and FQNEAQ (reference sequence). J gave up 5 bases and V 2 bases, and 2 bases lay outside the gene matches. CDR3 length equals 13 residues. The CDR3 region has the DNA TGTGCCAGCAGCTTACCAGGGGGCCACGAGCAGTACTTC. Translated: CASSLPGGHEQYF.

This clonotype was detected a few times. As DNA, the CDR3 is TGCGCCAGCAGTCAGGACACGGGGCCAACTAATGAAAAACTGTTTTTT. It translates to CASSQDTGPTNEKLFF. The J gene is TRBJ1-4, the V gene TRBV23-1, with D perhaps matching TRBD1 (5 bases). TRBV23-1 belongs to the ORF category, with a function that is uncertain. The CDR3 totals 16 residues. The V gene lost 3 bases and the J gene lost 0 bases, with 11 bases spanning the gap.

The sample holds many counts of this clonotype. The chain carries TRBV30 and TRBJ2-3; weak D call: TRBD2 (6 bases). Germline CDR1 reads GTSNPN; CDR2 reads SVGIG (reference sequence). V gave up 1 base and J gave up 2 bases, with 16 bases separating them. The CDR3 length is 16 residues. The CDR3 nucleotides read TGTGCCTGGAGTGACCGGGCCTTAGCGGTCACAGATACGCAGTATTTT. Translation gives CAWSDRALAVTDTQYF.

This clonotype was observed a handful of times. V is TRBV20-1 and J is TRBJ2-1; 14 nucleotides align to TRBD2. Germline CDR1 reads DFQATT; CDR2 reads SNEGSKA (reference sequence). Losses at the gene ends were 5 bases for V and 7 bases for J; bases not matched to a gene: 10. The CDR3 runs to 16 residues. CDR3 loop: CSAGRLAGGPGNEQFF. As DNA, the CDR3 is TGCAGTGCTGGCCGACTAGCGGGAGGGCCTGGGAATGAGCAGTTCTTC.

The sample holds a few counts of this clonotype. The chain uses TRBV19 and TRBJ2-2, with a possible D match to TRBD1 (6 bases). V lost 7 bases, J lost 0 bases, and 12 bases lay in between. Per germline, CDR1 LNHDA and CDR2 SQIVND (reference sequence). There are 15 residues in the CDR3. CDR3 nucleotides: TGTGCCAGTAACTCCCAGGGGACGAACACCGGGGAGCTGTTTTTT. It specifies CASNSQGTNTGELFF. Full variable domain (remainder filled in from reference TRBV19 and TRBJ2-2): DGGITQSPKYLFRKEGQNVTLSCEQNLNHDAMYWYRQDPGQGLRLIYYSQIVNDFQKGDIAEGYSVSREKKESFPLTVTSAQKNPTAFYLCASNSQGTNTGELFFGEGSRLTVL.